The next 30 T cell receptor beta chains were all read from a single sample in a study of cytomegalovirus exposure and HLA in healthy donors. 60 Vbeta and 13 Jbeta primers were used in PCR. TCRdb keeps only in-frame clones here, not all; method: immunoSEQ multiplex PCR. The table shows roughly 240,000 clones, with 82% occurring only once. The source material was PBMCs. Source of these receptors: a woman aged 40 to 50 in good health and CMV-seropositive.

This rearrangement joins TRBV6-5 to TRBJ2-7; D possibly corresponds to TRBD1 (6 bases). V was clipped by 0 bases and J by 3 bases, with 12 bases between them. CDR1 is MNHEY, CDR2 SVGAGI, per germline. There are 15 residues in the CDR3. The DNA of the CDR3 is TGTGCCAGCAGTTACTCGACAGGTCGGATCTACGAGCAGTACTTC. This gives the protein CASSYSTGRIYEQYF.

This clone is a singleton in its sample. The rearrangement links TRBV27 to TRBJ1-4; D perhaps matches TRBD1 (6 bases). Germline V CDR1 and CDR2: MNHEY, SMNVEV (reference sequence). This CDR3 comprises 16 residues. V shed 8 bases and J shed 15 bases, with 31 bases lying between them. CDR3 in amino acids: CASSALQGRAPQKVFF. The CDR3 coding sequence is TGTGCCAGCTCGGCTCTACAGGGACGGGCTCCCCAGAAGGTGTTTTTT.

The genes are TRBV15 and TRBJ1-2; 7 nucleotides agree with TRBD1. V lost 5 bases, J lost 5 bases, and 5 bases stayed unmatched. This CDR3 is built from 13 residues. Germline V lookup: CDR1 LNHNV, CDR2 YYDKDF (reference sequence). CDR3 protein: CATSLGGEYGYTF. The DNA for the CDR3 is TGTGCCACCAGCTTAGGGGGCGAGTATGGCTACACCTTC.

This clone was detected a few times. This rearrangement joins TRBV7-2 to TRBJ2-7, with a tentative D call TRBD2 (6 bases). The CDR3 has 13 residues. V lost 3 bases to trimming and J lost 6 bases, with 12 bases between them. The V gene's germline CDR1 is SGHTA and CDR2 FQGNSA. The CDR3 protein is CASSLGGVSEQYF. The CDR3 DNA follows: TGTGCCAGCAGCTTGGGGGGTGTAAGCGAGCAGTACTTC.

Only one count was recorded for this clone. The CDR3 spells CASRESIWNTEAFF. CDR3 coding DNA: TGTGCCAGTAGGGAATCCATTTGGAACACTGAAGCTTTCTTT. The chain has TRBV2 and TRBJ1-1; D unclear. Trimming stripped 9 bases from V and 1 base from J, with 15 bases between. Germline V gene lookup returns CDR1 SNHLY and CDR2 FYNNEI. The CDR3 is made up of 14 amino acids.

The CDR3 region is CASRQSGATNEKLFF. The CDR3 bases are TGTGCCAGTAGACAATCAGGGGCAACTAATGAAAAACTGTTTTTT. The V gene is TRBV19, the J gene TRBJ1-4; D is perhaps TRBD1 (6 bases). The CDR3 contains 15 residues. V lost 6 bases and J lost 0, with 11 bases in between. CDR1 and CDR2 (germline): LNHDA, SQIVND (reference sequence). Drawing the rest from reference TRBV19 and TRBJ1-4, the complete variable domain is DGGITQSPKYLFRKEGQNVTLSCEQNLNHDAMYWYRQDPGQGLRLIYYSQIVNDFQKGDIAEGYSVSREKKESFPLTVTSAQKNPTAFYLCASRQSGATNEKLFFGSGTQLSVL.

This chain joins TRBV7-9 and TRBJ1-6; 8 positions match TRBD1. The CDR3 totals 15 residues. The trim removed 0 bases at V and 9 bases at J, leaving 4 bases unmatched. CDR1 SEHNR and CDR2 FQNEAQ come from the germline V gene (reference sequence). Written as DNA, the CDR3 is TGTGCCAGCAGCTTAGCTGGACAGGGAGGTTCACCCCTCCACTTT. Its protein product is CASSLAGQGGSPLHF.

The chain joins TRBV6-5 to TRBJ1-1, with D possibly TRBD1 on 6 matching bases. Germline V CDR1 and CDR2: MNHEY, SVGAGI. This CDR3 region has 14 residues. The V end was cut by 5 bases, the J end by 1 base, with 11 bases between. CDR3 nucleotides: TGTGCCAGCAGTCCCCCAGGGGCGAACACTGAAGCTTTCTTT. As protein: CASSPPGANTEAFF.

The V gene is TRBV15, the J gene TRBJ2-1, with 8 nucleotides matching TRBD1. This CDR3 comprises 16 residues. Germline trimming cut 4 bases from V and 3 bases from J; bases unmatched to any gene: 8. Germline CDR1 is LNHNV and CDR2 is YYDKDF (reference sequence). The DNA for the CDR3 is TGTGCCACCAGCATCCCCGGGACAGGAAACTACAATGAGCAGTTCTTC. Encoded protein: CATSIPGTGNYNEQFF.

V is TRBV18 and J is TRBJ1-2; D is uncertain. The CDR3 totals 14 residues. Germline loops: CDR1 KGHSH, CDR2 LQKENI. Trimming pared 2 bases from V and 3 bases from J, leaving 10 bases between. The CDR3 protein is CASSPGQADYGYTF. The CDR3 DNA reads TGTGCCAGCTCACCAGGGCAGGCCGACTATGGCTACACCTTC. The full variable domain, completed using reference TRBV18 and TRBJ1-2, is NAGVMQNPRHLVRRRGQEARLRCSPMKGHSHVYWYRQLPEEGLKFMVYLQKENIIDESGMPKERFSAEFPKEGPSILRIQQVVRGDSAAYFCASSPGQADYGYTFGSGTRLTVV.

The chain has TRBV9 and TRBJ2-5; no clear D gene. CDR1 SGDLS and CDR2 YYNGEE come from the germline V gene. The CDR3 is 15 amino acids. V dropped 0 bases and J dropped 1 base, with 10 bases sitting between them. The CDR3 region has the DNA TGTGCCAGCAGCGTAGTAAGCGTCCCCCAAGAGACCCAGTACTTC. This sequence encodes CASSVVSVPQETQYF. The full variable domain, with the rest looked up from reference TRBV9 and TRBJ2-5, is DSGVTQTPKHLITATGQRVTLRCSPRSGDLSVYWYQQSLDQGLQFLIQYYNGEERAKGNILERFSAQQFPDLHSELNLSSLELGDSALYFCASSVVSVPQETQYFGPGTRLLVL.

The CDR3 reads CASSILEGTEQYF. As DNA, the CDR3 is TGTGCCAGTAGTATTCTGGAGGGGACCGAGCAGTACTTC. The V call is TRBV19, the J call TRBJ2-7; TRBD2 might be the D (6 bases). Per the germline V gene, CDR1 is LNHDA and CDR2 is SQIVND (reference sequence). The CDR3 loop spans 13 amino acids. The V end was cut by 3 bases, the J end by 6 bases, with 12 bases between. Supplemented by reference TRBV19 and TRBJ2-7, the full variable domain reads DGGITQSPKYLFRKEGQNVTLSCEQNLNHDAMYWYRQDPGQGLRLIYYSQIVNDFQKGDIAEGYSVSREKKESFPLTVTSAQKNPTAFYLCASSILEGTEQYFGPGTRLTVT.

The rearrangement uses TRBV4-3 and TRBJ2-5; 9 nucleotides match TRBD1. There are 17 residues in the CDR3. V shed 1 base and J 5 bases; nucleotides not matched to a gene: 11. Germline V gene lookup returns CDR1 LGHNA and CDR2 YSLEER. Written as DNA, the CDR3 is TGCGCCAGCAGCCAAGGAACCCTCGGGACAGGGCGGGAGACCCAGTACTTC. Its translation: CASSQGTLGTGRETQYF.

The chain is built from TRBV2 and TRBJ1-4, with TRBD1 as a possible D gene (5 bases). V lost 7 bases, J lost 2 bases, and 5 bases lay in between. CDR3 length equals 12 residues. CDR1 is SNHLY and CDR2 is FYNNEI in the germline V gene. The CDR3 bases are TGTGCCAGCACAGGGACTAATGAAAAACTGTTTTTT. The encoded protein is CASTGTNEKLFF. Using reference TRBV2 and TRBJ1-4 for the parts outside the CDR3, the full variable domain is EPEVTQTPSHQVTQMGQEVILRCVPISNHLYFYWYRQILGQKVEFLVSFYNNEISEKSEIFDDQFSVERPDGSNFTLKIRSTKLEDSAMYFCASTGTNEKLFFGSGTQLSVL.

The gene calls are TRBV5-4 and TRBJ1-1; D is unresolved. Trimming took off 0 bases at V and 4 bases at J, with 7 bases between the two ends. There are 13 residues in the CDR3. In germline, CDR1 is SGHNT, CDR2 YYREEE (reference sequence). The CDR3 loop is CASSLDEATEAFF. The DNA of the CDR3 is TGTGCCAGCAGCTTGGATGAGGCCACTGAAGCTTTCTTT.

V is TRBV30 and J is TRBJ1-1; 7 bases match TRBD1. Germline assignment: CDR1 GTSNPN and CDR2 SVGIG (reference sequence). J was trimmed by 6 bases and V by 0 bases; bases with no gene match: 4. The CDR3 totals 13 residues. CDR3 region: CAWSVQGTAEAFF. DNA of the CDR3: TGTGCCTGGAGTGTACAGGGGACCGCTGAAGCTTTCTTT.

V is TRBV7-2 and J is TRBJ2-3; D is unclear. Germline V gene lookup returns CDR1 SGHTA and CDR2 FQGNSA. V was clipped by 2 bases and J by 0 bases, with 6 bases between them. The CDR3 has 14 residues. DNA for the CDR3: TGTGCCAGCAGCTTATCGCGGAGCACAGATACGCAGTATTTT. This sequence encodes CASSLSRSTDTQYF.

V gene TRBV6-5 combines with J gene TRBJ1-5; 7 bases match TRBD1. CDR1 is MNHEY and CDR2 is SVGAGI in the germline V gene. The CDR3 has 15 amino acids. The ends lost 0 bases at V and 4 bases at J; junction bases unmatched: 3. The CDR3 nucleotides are TGTGCCAGCAGTTACTCGAGACAGGGAAATCAGCCCCAGCATTTT. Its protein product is CASSYSRQGNQPQHF.

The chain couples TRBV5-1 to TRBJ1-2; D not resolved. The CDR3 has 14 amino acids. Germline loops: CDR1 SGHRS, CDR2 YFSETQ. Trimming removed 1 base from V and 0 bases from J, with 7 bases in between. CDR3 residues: CASSLQLSNYGYTF. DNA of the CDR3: TGCGCCAGCAGCTTGCAGTTGTCTAACTATGGCTACACCTTC.

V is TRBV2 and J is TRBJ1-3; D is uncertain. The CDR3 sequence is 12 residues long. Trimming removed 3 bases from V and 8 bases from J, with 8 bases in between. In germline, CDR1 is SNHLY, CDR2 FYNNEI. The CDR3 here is CASSDSVYTIYF. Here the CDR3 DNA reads TGTGCCAGCAGTGACAGTGTGTACACCATATATTTT.

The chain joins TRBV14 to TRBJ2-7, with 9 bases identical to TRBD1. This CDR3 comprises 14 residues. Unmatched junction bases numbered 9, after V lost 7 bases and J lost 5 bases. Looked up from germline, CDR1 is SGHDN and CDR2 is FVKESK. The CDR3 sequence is CASTWTGAENEQYF. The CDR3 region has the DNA TGTGCCAGCACCTGGACAGGGGCCGAGAACGAGCAGTACTTC.

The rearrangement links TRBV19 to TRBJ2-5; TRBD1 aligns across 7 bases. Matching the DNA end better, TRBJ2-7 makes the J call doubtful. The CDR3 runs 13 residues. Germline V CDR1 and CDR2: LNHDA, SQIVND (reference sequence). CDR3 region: CASRPTGRDEQYF. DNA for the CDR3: TGTGCCAGTAGACCGACAGGGAGAGACGAGCAGTACTTC.

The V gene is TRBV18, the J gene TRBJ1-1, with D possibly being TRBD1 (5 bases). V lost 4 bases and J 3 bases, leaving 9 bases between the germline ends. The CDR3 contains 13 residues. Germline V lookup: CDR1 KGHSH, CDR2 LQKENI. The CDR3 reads CASSQVGDTEAFF. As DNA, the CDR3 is TGTGCCAGCTCACAGGTAGGGGACACTGAAGCTTTCTTT. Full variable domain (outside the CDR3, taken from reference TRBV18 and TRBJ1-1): NAGVMQNPRHLVRRRGQEARLRCSPMKGHSHVYWYRQLPEEGLKFMVYLQKENIIDESGMPKERFSAEFPKEGPSILRIQQVVRGDSAAYFCASSQVGDTEAFFGQGTRLTVV.

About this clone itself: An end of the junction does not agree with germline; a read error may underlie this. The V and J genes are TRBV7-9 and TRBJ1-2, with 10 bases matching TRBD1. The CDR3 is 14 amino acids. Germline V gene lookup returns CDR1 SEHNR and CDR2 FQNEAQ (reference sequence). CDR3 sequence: CSSSLAGQGKGYTF. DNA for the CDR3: TGTTCCAGCAGCTTAGCGGGACAGGGGAAGGGCTACACCTTC.

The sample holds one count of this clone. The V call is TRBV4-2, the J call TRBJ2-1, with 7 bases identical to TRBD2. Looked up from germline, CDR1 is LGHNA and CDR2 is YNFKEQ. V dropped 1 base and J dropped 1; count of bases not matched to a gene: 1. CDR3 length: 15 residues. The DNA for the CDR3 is TGTGCCAGCAGCCAAGGGGGGGGATCCTACAATGAGCAGTTCTTC. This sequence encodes CASSQGGGSYNEQFF.

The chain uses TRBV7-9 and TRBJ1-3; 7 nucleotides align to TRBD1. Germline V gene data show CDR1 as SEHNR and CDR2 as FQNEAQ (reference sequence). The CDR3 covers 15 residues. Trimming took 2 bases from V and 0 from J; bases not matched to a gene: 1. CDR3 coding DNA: TGTGCCAGCAGCTTAAGGGACAGCTCTGGAAACACCATATATTTT. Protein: CASSLRDSSGNTIYF.

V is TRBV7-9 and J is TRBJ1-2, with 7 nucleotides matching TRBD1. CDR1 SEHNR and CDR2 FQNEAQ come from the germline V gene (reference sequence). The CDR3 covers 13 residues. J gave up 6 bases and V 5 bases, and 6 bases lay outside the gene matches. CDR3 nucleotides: TGTGCCAGCAGCAACGACAGGGACCATGGCTACACCTTC. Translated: CASSNDRDHGYTF.

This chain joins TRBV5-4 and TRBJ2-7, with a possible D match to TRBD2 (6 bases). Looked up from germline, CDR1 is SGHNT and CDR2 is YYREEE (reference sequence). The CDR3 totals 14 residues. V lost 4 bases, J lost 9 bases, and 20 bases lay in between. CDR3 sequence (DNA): TGTGCCAGCAGCCCCGGGACTTTCCTTGAGGGGCAGTACTTC. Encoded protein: CASSPGTFLEGQYF.

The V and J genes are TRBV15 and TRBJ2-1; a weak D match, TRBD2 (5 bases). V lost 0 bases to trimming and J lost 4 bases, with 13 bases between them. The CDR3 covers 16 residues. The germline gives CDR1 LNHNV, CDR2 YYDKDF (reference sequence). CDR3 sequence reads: CATSRDRSGVYNEQFF. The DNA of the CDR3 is TGTGCCACCAGCAGAGATCGGAGCGGAGTGTACAATGAGCAGTTCTTC.

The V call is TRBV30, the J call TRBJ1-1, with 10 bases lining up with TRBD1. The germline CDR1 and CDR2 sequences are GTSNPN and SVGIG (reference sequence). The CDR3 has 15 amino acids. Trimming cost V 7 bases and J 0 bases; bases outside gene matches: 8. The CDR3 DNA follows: TGTGCCTCCCACCCGGGACAGGGGATGAACACTGAAGCTTTCTTT. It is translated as CASHPGQGMNTEAFF.